This T cell receptor beta chain originates from a study of cytomegalovirus exposure and HLA in healthy donors. Study context: A subsequent analysis stated that the 110 or so validation repertoires were run on the same platform as the approximately 700 first-cohort repertoires.

With respect to this clone: What it binds is not known.

The CDR3 has 19 residues. V shed 5 bases and J shed 3 bases, with 25 bases lying between them. The germline gives CDR1 SEHNR, CDR2 FQNEAQ (reference sequence). Produced via immunoSEQ multiplex PCR; TCRdb's table is partial and in-frame only. The table includes about 86,000 clones, 90% to 95% detected once. General study points: The study put some 150 TCR beta chains on its list as cytomegalovirus-associated.

This receptor was taken from a man aged 18 to 30 in good health and CMV-seronegative. The chain recombines TRBV7-9 with TRBJ2-2, with D tentatively TRBD2 (7 bases). Sequencing input: PBMCs. CDR3 nucleotide sequence: TGTGCCAGCAGCCCTCAGGCGGCCGGGGAGGGGGATTACACCGGGGAGCTGTTTTTT. This sequence encodes CASSPQAAGEGDYTGELFF. Based on the CDR3 plus reference TRBV7-9 and TRBJ2-2, the full variable domain is DTGVSQNPRHKITKRGQNVTFRCDPISEHNRLYWYRQTLGQGPEFLTYFQNEAQLEKSRLLSDRFSAERPKGSFSTLEIQRTEQGDSAMYLCASSPQAAGEGDYTGELFFGEGSRLTVL.